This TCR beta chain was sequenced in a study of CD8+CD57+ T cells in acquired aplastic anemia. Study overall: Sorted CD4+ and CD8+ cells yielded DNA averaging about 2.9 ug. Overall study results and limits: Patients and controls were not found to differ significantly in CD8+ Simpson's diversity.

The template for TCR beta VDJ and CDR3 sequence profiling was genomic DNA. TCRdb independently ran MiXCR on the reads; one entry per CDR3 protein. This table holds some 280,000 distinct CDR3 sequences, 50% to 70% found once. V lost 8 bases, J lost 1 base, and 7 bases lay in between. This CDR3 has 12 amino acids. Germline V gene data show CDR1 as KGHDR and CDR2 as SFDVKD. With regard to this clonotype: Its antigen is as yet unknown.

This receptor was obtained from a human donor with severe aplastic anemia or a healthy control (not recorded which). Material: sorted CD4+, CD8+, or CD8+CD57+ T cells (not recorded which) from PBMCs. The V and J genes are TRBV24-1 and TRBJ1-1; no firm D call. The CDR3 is CATKTANTEAFF. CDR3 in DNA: TGTGCCACCAAGACTGCGAACACTGAAGCTTTCTTT.